The clone carrying this T cell receptor beta chain has just a few counts. Its specificity is unknown. V gave up 5 bases and J gave up 5 bases; unmatched junction bases: 14. The germline V gene has CDR1 SEHNR and CDR2 FQNEAQ (reference sequence). The CDR3 sequence is 17 residues long. The TCRbeta library was prepared with unique molecular identifiers. Using its own MiXCR run on the PCR reads, TCRdb lists one record per CDR3 protein. The sample carries about 980,000 distinct CDR3 sequences, about 31% recorded once. The data are from a study of T-cell reconstitution after alpha-beta-depleted transplantation in children. Study-wide points: When one year had passed after transplant, most T-cell counts and diversity came from newly produced T cells. Reportedly, only several hundred clones from non-depleted graft cells drove alpha-beta T-cell counts at about two months.

This clonotype originated in a boy younger than two who had a stem cell transplant for SCID, so the T cells may come from the graft donor. This specimen was PBMCs, mostly from graft donor cells, taken 360 days after TCRalphabeta/CD19-depleted stem cell transplant. The V call is TRBV7-9, the J call TRBJ2-3, with 9 nucleotides matching TRBD2. DNA of the CDR3: TGTGCCAGCAGCCCCTCGGTGCGACTAGCGGACAGAGATACGCAGTATTTT. This translates into CASSPSVRLADRDTQYF.